This TCR beta chain was observed in a study of patients and donors after allogeneic stem cell transplantation (dated by TCRdb to 2020 to 2021). On this clonotype itself: Its specific antigen is unknown. Base quality data are lacking; no much larger clone is found one base away.

After removal of 4 bases from V and 6 bases from J, the junction retains 7 bases not matched to a gene. From the cysteine through the phenylalanine, the CDR3 covers 15 amino acids. This entry keeps only the CDR3 DNA: 45 bases, framed from base 1. CDR1 is given as LGHNA and CDR2 as YSLEER, both from the germline V gene. The library was built by means of RT-PCR. TCRdb records NextSeq 550 as the sequencer. The public reads were reanalyzed by TCRdb: fastp trimming at Q25, MiXCR alignment, in-frame beta chains only. All rows with the same CDR3 protein become a single entry with the most common DNA and genes. The sample table contains approximately 170,000 distinct CDR3 sequences; only one count was recorded for 24% of them. Roughly a quarter of the sample rests with the top ten.

The sequence is built from TRBV4-3 and TRBJ1-4, with TRBD1 matching 8 junction bases. This clonotype was obtained from a human donor who was either an allogeneic HSCT recipient or a stem cell or donor lymphocyte infusion donor (not recorded which). It is not recorded whose cells these are; they may come from a transplant donor. The sequenced sample consisted of blood, either unsorted or a sorted T cell fraction (not recorded which). The DNA reads TGCGCCAGCAGCCCCTGGACAGGGTCGGATGAAAAACTGTTTTTT. It translates as CASSPWTGSDEKLFF.